These 12 T cell receptor beta chains originate from one sample sequenced in a study of T cells in Graves' hyperthyroidism and ophthalmopathy. Amplification of TCR beta CDR3 regions was performed using RNA transcripts as template. HTBI primers were used for first-round RT-PCR of the TCR CDR3. TCRdb fed the multiplex PCR reads into MiXCR, producing one record per CDR3 protein. The sample lists around 480,000 distinct CDR3 sequences, around an eighth occurring once. The sequenced sample consisted of blood. The source of these receptors is a young woman with Graves' hyperthyroidism.

The chain has TRBV13 and TRBJ2-7; 7 bases align to TRBD1. Looked up from germline, CDR1 is PRHDT and CDR2 is FYEKMQ (reference sequence). The CDR3 is 13 amino acids. Germline trimming cut 4 bases from V and 6 bases from J; bases unmatched to any gene: 6. The CDR3 DNA reads TGTGCCAGCAGCTACAGGGGTGGGGGCGAGCAGTACGTC. Translating gives CASSYRGGGEQYV.

This clonotype has ten or more counts. The chain uses TRBV19 and TRBJ1-1; D is perhaps TRBD1 (6 bases). Trimming pared 5 bases from V and 0 bases from J, leaving 13 bases between. Germline V gives CDR1 LNHDA, CDR2 SQIVND (reference sequence). The CDR3 spans 15 residues. In DNA form, the CDR3 reads TGTGCCAGTAGTCTAACAGGGACAATGAACACTGAAGCTTTCTTT. Translating it yields CASSLTGTMNTEAFF.

In this sample, this clonotype turned up a few times. The chain joins TRBV7-9 to TRBJ2-6; maybe TRBD1 (6 bases). The CDR3 totals 15 residues. CDR1 is SEHNR and CDR2 is FQNEAQ in the germline V gene (reference sequence). V gave up 5 bases and J gave up 8 bases, with 16 bases separating them. CDR3 DNA sequence: TGTGCCAGCAGCCCAGGGGAGATGGGTCCCAACGTCCTGACTTTC. Translating gives CASSPGEMGPNVLTF.

This clonotype appeared many times. The V gene is TRBV6-2 or TRBV6-3, the J gene TRBJ2-1, with D hard to call. The germline gives CDR1 MNHEY, CDR2 SVGEGT. V was trimmed by 6 bases and J by 6 bases, leaving 12 bases between them. The CDR3 length is 13 residues. CDR3 in DNA: TGTGCCAGCAGCGAAAGGACCATCAATGAGCAGTTCTTC. Protein sequence: CASSERTINEQFF.

This clonotype was recorded at least ten times. This chain connects TRBV29-1 to TRBJ2-3; 12 bases are shared with TRBD2. V was clipped by 1 base and J by 6 bases; unmatched bases: 8. Germline assignment: CDR1 SQVTM and CDR2 ANQGSEA. This CDR3 region has 16 residues. CDR3 bases: TGCAGCGTTGAAGGGGGGCTAGCGGGAGGGCCTGATACGCAGTATTTT. Protein: CSVEGGLAGGPDTQYF.

This clonotype occurred a few times. The rearrangement uses TRBV9 and TRBJ1-2; 8 bases match TRBD1. The junction had 5 bases not matched to a gene; V was cut back by 0 bases and J by 4 bases. CDR1 and CDR2 from the germline V gene are SGDLS and YYNGEE. This CDR3 has 15 amino acids. CDR3 sequence: CASSVGVDRGYGYTF. CDR3 sequence (DNA): TGTGCCAGCAGCGTAGGTGTCGACAGGGGCTATGGCTACACCTTC.

This clonotype was counted at least ten times. The CDR3 region is CASTVATDTQYF. The CDR3, as DNA: TGTGCCAGCACCGTAGCTACAGATACGCAGTATTTT. This chain connects TRBV12-3 or TRBV12-4 to TRBJ2-3; D not resolved. The CDR3 consists of 12 residues. V shed 7 bases and J shed 3 bases, with 8 bases lying between them.

This clonotype was counted a few times. A much larger clone sits a single nucleotide away, making a read error possible. The chain joins TRBV12-5 to TRBJ1-1; D perhaps matches TRBD1 (6 bases). The CDR3 contains 17 residues. V lost 0 bases and J lost 4, with 18 bases in between. Looked up from germline, CDR1 is LGHNT and CDR2 is FRNRAP. The DNA of the CDR3 is TGTGCTAGTGGTTTGGTAGGGACAAGCCTCTGGAGCACTGAAGCTTTCTTT. The encoded protein is CASGLVGTSLWSTEAFF. Together with reference TRBV12-5 and TRBJ1-1, the CDR3 gives the full variable domain: DARVTQTPRHKVTEMGQEVTMRCQPILGHNTVFWYRQTMMQGLELLAYFRNRAPLDDSGMPKDRFSAEMPDATLATLKIQPSEPRDSAVYFCASGLVGTSLWSTEAFFGQGTRLTVV.

This clonotype was counted at least ten times. CDR3 nucleotide sequence: TGTGCCTTCACCGGGACAGGGGCCCTTGAAGCTTTCTTT. Protein product: CAFTGTGALEAFF. J is TRBJ1-1 and V is TRBV30; TRBD1 matches 10 bases. The CDR3 totals 13 residues. The germline gives CDR1 GTSNPN, CDR2 SVGIG (reference sequence). The V and J ends lost 7 bases and 7 bases, in that order; junction bases with no gene match: 9.

The chain carries TRBV20-1 and TRBJ2-5, with D perhaps assigned TRBD1 or TRBD2 (5 bases each). CDR1 and CDR2 (germline): DFQATT, SNEGSKA (reference sequence). The CDR3 length is 13 residues. V gave up 1 base and J gave up 4 bases, with 10 bases separating them. CDR3 protein: CSARVGTTETQYF. DNA for the CDR3: TGCAGTGCTAGAGTGGGGACCACAGAGACCCAGTACTTC.

This clonotype was seen more than once but under ten times. One end of the junction varies from germline; a read error may be responsible. V and J are TRBV11-3 and TRBJ2-2; D is perhaps TRBD1 (5 bases). CDR1 is SGHNT and CDR2 is YENEEA in the germline V gene. This CDR3 is built from 14 residues. CDR3 sequence: CASASRANAGELFF. The CDR3 DNA is TGTGCCAGCGCGAGCAGGGCGAACGCCGGGGAGCTGTTTTTT.

On this clonotype: This may be a read error: a much more frequent sequence differs by one nucleotide. V gene TRBV11-2 combines with J gene TRBJ2-2; 8 bases are shared with TRBD1. Trimming removed 6 bases from V and 3 bases from J; junction bases left unmatched: 6. The V gene's germline CDR1 is SGHAT and CDR2 FQNNGV. CDR3 length: 15 amino acids. CDR3 protein: CASRTLQGDTGELFF. CDR3 nucleotides: TGTGCCAGCAGGACACTACAGGGGGACACCGGGGAGCTGTTTTTT.